The rows below give T cell receptor beta chains drawn from one sample of a study of blood T cell repertoires in COVID-19. The protocol was immunoSEQ multiplex PCR, while the TCRdb copy is restricted to in-frame clones and leaves out a portion. The sample has roughly 84,000 clones; less than 80% are singletons. Source material: peripheral blood. These TCRs come from a woman aged 45-59 years with acute or convalescent COVID-19. Each CDR3 is given with its conserved first and last residue. Fields, in order: CDR3 DNA, CDR3 protein, J gene, V gene, D gene, clone size. D genes are given only for firm matches. Where a row states a size, it is once, few, many or the class of an expanded clone; other rows omit it.

DNA: TGTGCCAGCAGCACGGGACAAATCAATGAGCAGTTCTTC; CDR3: CASSTGQINEQFF; J: TRBJ2-1; V: TRBV9; D: .; size: .
DNA: TGTGCCACCAGCAGAGATCGGGGGGGGCAGCCCCAGCATTTT; CDR3: CATSRDRGGQPQHF; J: TRBJ1-5; V: TRBV15; D: .; size: .
DNA: TGTGCCAGCAGTGAAGCGACCAGGGGGACCAATCAGCCCCAGCATTTT; CDR3: CASSEATRGTNQPQHF; J: TRBJ1-5; V: TRBV6-1; D: TRBD1; size: .
DNA: TGTGCCAGCAGCACCGGGACTAGCGGCTACAATGAGCAGTTCTTC; CDR3: CASSTGTSGYNEQFF; J: TRBJ2-1; V: TRBV5-5; D: TRBD2; size: .
DNA: TGTGCCAGCTCACCCTTACAGGGGGCCCTGGGAGATACGCAGTATTTT; CDR3: CASSPLQGALGDTQYF; J: TRBJ2-3; V: TRBV18; D: TRBD1; size: .
DNA: TGTGCCAGCAGCACTTACTACGAGCAGTACTTC; CDR3: CASSTYYEQYF; J: TRBJ2-7; V: TRBV28; D: .; size: .
DNA: TGTGCCAGCTCACCCCTTGGGAGAGGCACTACTCCATTAAATAATTCACCCCTCCACTTT; CDR3: CASSPLGRGTTPLNNSPLHF; J: TRBJ1-6; V: TRBV18; D: .; size: few
DNA: TGCGCCAGCAGTCTCGGACAGGGCACTAACTATGGCTACACCTTC; CDR3: CASSLGQGTNYGYTF; J: TRBJ1-2; V: TRBV5-1; D: TRBD1; size: .
DNA: TGTGCCAGCAGTTACAGGGAGGGAAATGAAAAACTGTTTTTT; CDR3: CASSYREGNEKLFF; J: TRBJ1-4; V: TRBV7-9; D: .; size: .
DNA: TGTGCCAGCAGTCTGGGACAAAACTACGAGCAGTACTTC; CDR3: CASSLGQNYEQYF; J: TRBJ2-7; V: TRBV3-1/TRBV3-2; D: .; size: .
DNA: TGCGCCAGCAGCAAAAACATCGACAGGGGGAGCGCTGAAGCTTTCTTT; CDR3: CASSKNIDRGSAEAFF; J: TRBJ1-1; V: TRBV5-1; D: TRBD1; size: .
DNA: TGTGCCAGCAGCTCGGGACAGTCGGTTACCGGGGAGCTGTTTTTT; CDR3: CASSSGQSVTGELFF; J: TRBJ2-2; V: TRBV7-2; D: TRBD1; size: .
DNA: TGCGCCAGCAGCGCAGGACAGGGTGACCGAGCCTTGTCCGGGGAGCTGTTTTTT; CDR3: CASSAGQGDRALSGELFF; J: TRBJ2-2; V: TRBV4-1; D: TRBD1; size: .
DNA: TGTGCCAGCAGCCAAGATCTGGGGGGGAGTCCCTACGAGCAGTACTTC; CDR3: CASSQDLGGSPYEQYF; J: TRBJ2-7; V: TRBV3-1/TRBV3-2; D: TRBD2; size: many
DNA: TGTGCCAGCAGTCCCATGGGCGGGGGCCCCTATGGCTACACCTTC; CDR3: CASSPMGGGPYGYTF; J: TRBJ1-2; V: TRBV27; D: .; size: .
DNA: TGTGCCAGCAGGGTCCCCAGGGTGGTCGAAACTGAAGCTTTCTTT; CDR3: CASRVPRVVETEAFF; J: TRBJ1-1; V: TRBV2; D: .; size: once
DNA: TGTGCCAGCAGCGAGGCAGCGGGGGGCACCGGGGAGCTGTTTTTT; CDR3: CASSEAAGGTGELFF; J: TRBJ2-2; V: TRBV9; D: TRBD2; size: .
DNA: TGTGCCAGCAGCCCCTTATCAGGGCCCGGAAACACCATATATTTT; CDR3: CASSPLSGPGNTIYF; J: TRBJ1-3; V: TRBV7-9; D: .; size: once
DNA: TGTGCCAGCAGTTACGCTATTAAAGCGCTCACCGGGGAGCTGTTTTTT; CDR3: CASSYAIKALTGELFF; J: TRBJ2-2; V: TRBV6-6; D: .; size: .
DNA: TGTGCCAGCAGTTTGACTAGCGGGGGGGCGGGTGATACGCAGTATTTT; CDR3: CASSLTSGGAGDTQYF; J: TRBJ2-3; V: TRBV28; D: TRBD2; size: .
DNA: TGTGCCAGCAGACCTTCCGGGGGGATGACTGAAGCTTTCTTT; CDR3: CASRPSGGMTEAFF; J: TRBJ1-1; V: TRBV6-2/TRBV6-3; D: .; size: .
DNA: TGTGCCTGGAGTGTAAGGCAGGGGAGCACAGATACGCAGTATTTT; CDR3: CAWSVRQGSTDTQYF; J: TRBJ2-3; V: TRBV30; D: .; size: .
DNA: TGTGCCAGTACCACTTCAGGGTATGGCTACACCTTC; CDR3: CASTTSGYGYTF; J: TRBJ1-2; V: TRBV19; D: .; size: once
DNA: TGTGCCAGCATGAACAGGGGCGCCTACGAGCAGTACTTC; CDR3: CASMNRGAYEQYF; J: TRBJ2-7; V: TRBV6-5; D: TRBD1; size: .
DNA: TGTGCCAGCAGTCTCGGGACAGGCCAAACTCAGTTTTTT; CDR3: CASSLGTGQTQFF; J: TRBJ1-4; V: TRBV6-6; D: TRBD1; size: .
DNA: TGTGCCAGTAGGGGGACAGGGGGCCGGGATTCACCCCTCCACTTT; CDR3: CASRGTGGRDSPLHF; J: TRBJ1-6; V: TRBV19; D: TRBD1; size: .
DNA: TGTGCCAGTAGTATAAAACAGGCAACAGTTAGCAATCAGCCCCAGCATTTT; CDR3: CASSIKQATVSNQPQHF; J: TRBJ1-5; V: TRBV19; D: .; size: many
DNA: TGTGCCAGCAGAACAGGTGTCTCTGGAAACACCATATATTTT; CDR3: CASRTGVSGNTIYF; J: TRBJ1-3; V: TRBV28; D: .; size: few
DNA: TGTGCCAGCACCCTATCCCCCACTAATGAGCAGTTCTTC; CDR3: CASTLSPTNEQFF; J: TRBJ2-1; V: TRBV7-6; D: .; size: .
DNA: TGTGCCAGTACCGATGGGACAGGTGTCACCGGGGAGCTGTTTTTT; CDR3: CASTDGTGVTGELFF; J: TRBJ2-2; V: TRBV19; D: TRBD1; size: once
DNA: TGTGCCAGCAGCTCCCGAGGTCGTCCAGGGTCGCTTTCTAACTATGGCTACACCTTC; CDR3: CASSSRGRPGSLSNYGYTF; J: TRBJ1-2; V: TRBV7-7; D: .; size: .
DNA: TGTGCCAGCAGCCAAGTCAGGAACTCCTATGGCTACACCTTC; CDR3: CASSQVRNSYGYTF; J: TRBJ1-2; V: TRBV3-1/TRBV3-2; D: .; size: .
DNA: TGTGCCAGCAGCTTGGAGGGGCGGGGGTACAATGAGCAGTTCTTC; CDR3: CASSLEGRGYNEQFF; J: TRBJ2-1; V: TRBV5-5; D: TRBD2; size: .
DNA: TGTGCCTGGAGTTTTGGGGGGGGCTCCTACGAGCAGTACTTC; CDR3: CAWSFGGGSYEQYF; J: TRBJ2-7; V: TRBV30; D: TRBD2; size: .
DNA: TGTGCCAGCAGCCGTAGACAGTCGGGCAACACTGAAGCTTTCTTT; CDR3: CASSRRQSGNTEAFF; J: TRBJ1-1; V: TRBV16; D: .; size: .
DNA: TGTGCCAGCAGTTATTATGGGGGCAGAGTGAACACTGAAGCTTTCTTT; CDR3: CASSYYGGRVNTEAFF; J: TRBJ1-1; V: TRBV6-5; D: .; size: .
DNA: TGTGCCAGCAGTTACAAGGGGGGCTACACCTTC; CDR3: CASSYKGGYTF; J: TRBJ1-2; V: TRBV6-5; D: .; size: .
DNA: TGCGCCAGCAGCCAGGGGCTCGTCTTTGCAACTAATGAAAAACTGTTTTTT; CDR3: CASSQGLVFATNEKLFF; J: TRBJ1-4; V: TRBV5-1; D: .; size: .
DNA: TGTGCCAGCAGCTTTGGACAGAACTATGGCTACACCTTC; CDR3: CASSFGQNYGYTF; J: TRBJ1-2; V: TRBV11-2; D: .; size: .
DNA: TGTGCCAGCAGCCCTATCTCGGGGACAGCCGAGCAGTACTTC; CDR3: CASSPISGTAEQYF; J: TRBJ2-7; V: TRBV6-6; D: TRBD1; size: .
DNA: TGTGCCAGTAGTATCCGGACAGAGCTCCACTATGGCTACACCTTC; CDR3: CASSIRTELHYGYTF; J: TRBJ1-2; V: TRBV19; D: .; size: .
DNA: TGTGCCAGCAGCCGGACTCAGGGAGGGACTGAAGCTTTCTTT; CDR3: CASSRTQGGTEAFF; J: TRBJ1-1; V: TRBV7-9; D: .; size: .
DNA: TGTGCCAGCAGTCTTGGGCTAGCCACAGATACGCAGTATTTT; CDR3: CASSLGLATDTQYF; J: TRBJ2-3; V: TRBV27; D: .; size: .
DNA: TGTGCCAGCAGCCTCGGACAGGTGGAGCAGTTCTTC; CDR3: CASSLGQVEQFF; J: TRBJ2-1; V: TRBV19; D: TRBD1; size: few
DNA: TGCGCCAGCAGCCTCGGGACTATTGGGGCTTCCTATGGCTACACCTTC; CDR3: CASSLGTIGASYGYTF; J: TRBJ1-2; V: TRBV5-1; D: .; size: .
DNA: TGTGCCAGCAGTCTATCCACTCCTCCCTATGGCTACACCTTC; CDR3: CASSLSTPPYGYTF; J: TRBJ1-2; V: TRBV28; D: .; size: .
DNA: TGTGCCAGCAGTGAAGGGAGTCTAAGCTCTGGAAACACCATATATTTT; CDR3: CASSEGSLSSGNTIYF; J: TRBJ1-3; V: TRBV6-1; D: .; size: once
DNA: TGTGCCAGCAGCGTTAGCGGGGGGGTTAATGAGCAGTTCTTC; CDR3: CASSVSGGVNEQFF; J: TRBJ2-1; V: TRBV5-4; D: TRBD2; size: .
DNA: TGTGCCAGTAGTATGGGGGACAGGATTAATCAGCCCCAGCATTTT; CDR3: CASSMGDRINQPQHF; J: TRBJ1-5; V: TRBV19; D: TRBD1; size: .
DNA: TGCGCCAGCAGCCAAGATTATGGGGGGGACTATGAAAAACTGTTTTTT; CDR3: CASSQDYGGDYEKLFF; J: TRBJ1-4; V: TRBV4-1; D: .; size: .
DNA: TGTGCCAGCAGCCAAGGTGACAGGGGATATGGCTACACCTTC; CDR3: CASSQGDRGYGYTF; J: TRBJ1-2; V: TRBV4-2; D: TRBD1; size: .
DNA: TGTGCCAGCAGAGGACTGCCAGGCAATCAGCCCCAGCATTTT; CDR3: CASRGLPGNQPQHF; J: TRBJ1-5; V: TRBV25-1; D: .; size: .
DNA: TGTGCTAGTGGTTTGTCCCTTGAGGGCGAGCAGTACTTC; CDR3: CASGLSLEGEQYF; J: TRBJ2-7; V: TRBV12-5; D: .; size: .
DNA: TGTGCCAGCAGCGTTTCCAGGGATTTGAACACTGAAGCTTTCTTT; CDR3: CASSVSRDLNTEAFF; J: TRBJ1-1; V: TRBV9; D: .; size: once
DNA: TGTGCCAGCAGCGGGGGACTGGCTCTTAGCGGCTACACCTTC; CDR3: CASSGGLALSGYTF; J: TRBJ1-2; V: TRBV5-4; D: .; size: .